This TCR beta chain was found in a study of multiple sclerosis patients with progressive multifocal leukoencephalopathy. Study-wide results and caveats: Before and during natalizumab, the clones expanded at PML already existed. It is unclear whether the findings reflect JC virus infection or general immunocompromise. Less diverse TRB repertoires were suggested in most PML patients.

The time point: before natalizumab initiation. In the case of this clone: Its antigen is still unknown.

Per germline, CDR1 MNHEY and CDR2 SMNVEV (reference sequence). The CDR3 covers 16 residues. The V and J ends lost 9 bases and 2 bases respectively, with 22 bases between them. Profiled with immunoSEQ multiplex PCR; TCRdb holds only in-frame clones, not every one. The sample shows tens of thousands of clones, about nine tenths of them seen only once. This clonotype was sampled from a human donor with multiple sclerosis. This sequence joins TRBV27 and TRBJ1-2; D is unresolved. Sequenced sample: PBMCs. The CDR3 DNA reads as TGTGCCAGAAACCTTTTCCCCGGGGTTCGGAACTATGGCTACACCTTC. It translates to CARNLFPGVRNYGYTF.